Included here is one T cell receptor (beta chain) sequence, with context. Measured with immunoSEQ multiplex PCR; TCRdb has only the in-frame clones, and not every one. This sample has 110,000 to 150,000 clones, with over 90% found just once. These data belong to a study of control samples from healthy donors and cancer patients. Germline lookup yields CDR1 KGHSH and CDR2 LQKENI. Trimming took off 2 bases at V and 1 base at J, with 9 bases between the two ends. CDR3 length: 14 residues. This chain connects TRBV18 to TRBJ2-7; D gene uncertain. The TCR comes from a man aged 55-75 years with colorectal cancer. Sequenced material: PBMCs. In DNA form, the CDR3 reads TGTGCCAGCTCACCAGCTGTAGCTTCCTACGAGCAGTACTTC. Translating gives CASSPAVASYEQYF.